Sequencing of this T cell receptor (beta chain) was carried out in a study of blood T cells in healthy people across ages. The CDR3 is made up of 12 amino acids. Germline assignment: CDR1 LGHDT and CDR2 YNNKEL (reference sequence). With a J-beta primer mix and a sample-barcoded 5' primer, a second PCR ran roughly 6 to 11 cycles. TCRdb recomputed calls from the 5' RACE reads with MiXCR, one row per CDR3 protein. The data show hundreds of thousands of distinct CDR3 sequences, 27% seen once. Whole-study findings and limits: Roughly linearly, TCR beta diversity per million T cells fell as age increased. Naive and antigen-experienced cells were not separated, limiting conclusive comparison.

As concerns this clonotype: Its antigen is undetermined. Sequence at one end of the junction differs from germline and may be a read error.

Sequencing input: blood. The receptor's source is a woman between 65 and 79 years old in good health. The chain has TRBV3-1 and TRBJ2-7; 7 bases align to TRBD1. The CDR3 DNA sequence: TGTGCTAGCAGTGCCACAGGGGCCGAGCAGTACTTC. This encodes CASSATGAEQYF.